The rows below give T cell receptor beta chains drawn from one sample of a study of blood T cell repertoires in COVID-19. Profiled with immunoSEQ multiplex PCR; TCRdb holds only in-frame clones, not every one. The table shows roughly 150,000 clones, with approximately 82% occurring only once. Sequenced: peripheral blood. The source is a man in his 70s who had recovered from COVID-19. CDR3s include the opening cysteine and the closing phenylalanine or tryptophan. D genes are given only for firm matches. Clone size is stated in some rows and not others, as once, few, many or a class when expanded.

D gene	clone size	V gene	CDR3 protein
NA	NA	TRBV7-2	CATLAGGETEAFF
TRBD1	NA	TRBV10-3	CAISDAGGNYGYTF
NA	NA	TRBV7-2	CASSNLGPGQPQHF
TRBD1	NA	TRBV5-1	CASSGTGETNYGYTF
NA	NA	TRBV6-6	CASSYPPAGAREKLFF
NA	NA	TRBV6-5	CASNRGPPGGPEQFF
TRBD2	NA	TRBV6-5	CASNPGTSGSNEQFF
NA	few	TRBV15	CATSRGQGYYGYTF
NA	few	TRBV28	CASRRGGSGYTF
TRBD1	NA	TRBV5-1	CASSRGQGRTDTQYF
TRBD1	few	TRBV7-2	CASSLAGQGFHEQFF
NA	NA	TRBV19	CASRSYTGELFF
TRBD1	NA	TRBV19	CAIRGDYGYTF
NA	NA	TRBV6-5	CASSIGAAGELFF
NA	NA	TRBV12-3/TRBV12-4	CASSADRNYGYTF
TRBD1	NA	TRBV6-5	CASRFRDSAYEQYF
TRBD2	few	TRBV18	CASSPRAAGGYEQYF
TRBD2	NA	TRBV29-1	CSDFTRASGYNEQFF
NA	NA	TRBV6-6	CASRIGEDTEAFF
NA	NA	TRBV4-3	CASSQGNYAYNEQFF
TRBD2	NA	TRBV3-1/TRBV3-2	CASSPEGGSGETQYF
NA	few	TRBV4-3	CASSQASTDTQYF
TRBD2	NA	TRBV18	CASSPPLAGSSYNEQFF
NA	once	TRBV4-1	CASSRWPEKLFF
NA	NA	TRBV4-3	CASSQDWGGQGNTEAFF
NA	NA	TRBV19	CASTSDRNYGYTF
TRBD2	NA	TRBV5-6	CASSSGLEEFF
TRBD2	once	TRBV10-1	CASRTSGTGDGELFF
NA	NA	TRBV5-4	CASTTGLGGLYEQYF
TRBD1	once	TRBV6-2/TRBV6-3	CASSFGQGARRGYGYTF
TRBD2	few	TRBV28	CASSKGGSADTQYF
NA	NA	TRBV19	CASSVVSRGNQPQHF
NA	NA	TRBV9	CASSVRVESYNEQFF
NA	NA	TRBV7-8	CASSLEASSYEQYF
TRBD2	NA	TRBV27	CASSSLAGNEQFF
NA	NA	TRBV11-2	CASSLDSGYEQYF
NA	NA	TRBV6-6	CASSYSSAGSYEQYF
NA	once	TRBV11-2	CASSLETAEQFF
TRBD1	NA	TRBV29-1	CSALRDRGGEQYF
TRBD1	once	TRBV9	CASSTHQGVGGYTF
TRBD2	NA	TRBV5-1	CASSPGTTNYEQYF
NA	NA	TRBV27	CASRTTWRSTGELFF
NA	NA	TRBV25-1	CASTPGLRMNTEAFF
TRBD2	NA	TRBV4-1	CASSQVAGYNEQFF
TRBD2	NA	TRBV19	CASSSGGSSYNEQFF
NA	few	TRBV2	CANNRPGGNEQFF
NA	NA	TRBV15	CATSRDAGGHHTDTQYF
NA	once	TRBV5-6	CASSLELAGNEQFF
TRBD2	NA	TRBV5-4	CASSMGLAEWPGELFF
NA	NA	TRBV2	CASSEPYQPQHF
TRBD1	NA	TRBV6-5	CASRGQGAAGELFF
TRBD1	NA	TRBV10-2	CASSGSGTGINEKLFF
NA	NA	TRBV6-5	CASKTGVAYEQYF
TRBD2	NA	TRBV6-1	CASREAGGPNEQYF
NA	once	TRBV9	CASSPIQASYNEQFF
NA	NA	TRBV28	CASRPIQESGQYF
TRBD2	NA	TRBV7-2	CASSSQRERETQYF
NA	NA	TRBV3-1/TRBV3-2	CASSPMGQNEQFF
TRBD2	once	TRBV7-9	CASSKPSGRPTDTQYF
NA	NA	TRBV21-1	CASSKAALAEQQYF